This passage covers 26 T cell receptor beta chains from one sample sequenced in a study of blood T cells in healthy people across ages. Through a sample-barcoded 5' primer and a J-beta primer mix, a second PCR was run for about 6 to 11 cycles. Via MiXCR, TCRdb re-called the 5' RACE reads, giving one row per CDR3 protein. The table lists over a million distinct CDR3 sequences, under 45% of them singletons. Source material: blood. The source is a woman aged 60-75 years in good health.

This clonotype was seen a few times. V and J are TRBV10-2 and TRBJ2-7; tentatively, D is TRBD1 (6 bases). The CDR3 spans 15 residues. Germline loops: CDR1 WSHSY, CDR2 SAAADI. Trimming cost V 0 bases and J 6 bases, with 15 bases left between them. CDR3 in DNA: TGCGCCAGCAGTGAGTCTCCGTCTCAGGGGCCCGAGCAGTACTTC. Its translation: CASSESPSQGPEQYF.

This clonotype showed up many times. The rearrangement uses TRBV29-1 and TRBJ1-2; D is uncertain. Trimming stripped 6 bases from V and 1 base from J, with 9 bases between. The germline V gene has CDR1 SQVTM and CDR2 ANQGSEA. This CDR3 is 12 amino acids long. The CDR3: CSVGGGNYGYTF. DNA of the CDR3: TGCAGCGTCGGTGGAGGTAACTATGGCTACACCTTC.

The chain carries TRBV28 and TRBJ2-3; D unclear. The CDR3 has 16 amino acids. Trimming took 6 bases from V and 0 from J, leaving 16 bases between them. In germline, CDR1 is MDHEN, CDR2 SYDVKM. CDR3 coding DNA: TGTGCCAGCAGAGGACGGACGTTGGAAAGCACAGATACGCAGTATTTT. This gives the protein CASRGRTLESTDTQYF.

This rearrangement joins TRBV20-1 to TRBJ2-5, with 7 bases identical to TRBD1. The J call may be faulty, since TRBJ2-7 better matches the DNA end. Germline values: CDR1 DFQATT, CDR2 SNEGSKA (reference sequence). This CDR3 has 12 residues. The CDR3 DNA reads as TGCAGTGCTAGAGCGACAGGGCGCGAGCAGTACTTC. It translates to CSARATGREQYF.

This clonotype was counted only a few times. V and J are TRBV14 and TRBJ2-7, with D perhaps matching TRBD1 (8 bases). CDR3 length equals 15 residues. Germline V CDR1 and CDR2: SGHDN, FVKESK. Deletions cut 4 bases from V and 3 bases from J, with 16 bases between. Written as DNA, the CDR3 is TGTGCCAGCAGCCCGACAGGGGAGGGAATCTACGAGCAGTACTTC. Its protein is CASSPTGEGIYEQYF.

The chain combines TRBV7-8 with TRBJ2-3; 11 bases line up with TRBD2. V was pared by 5 bases and J by 3 bases, with 7 bases of the junction left unmatched. The CDR3 runs 16 residues. Germline V lookup: CDR1 SGHVS, CDR2 FQNEAQ. This CDR3 is CASSPLAGDRTDTQYF. CDR3 in DNA: TGTGCCAGCAGCCCACTAGCGGGAGATAGAACAGATACGCAGTATTTT.

The sample holds a few counts of this clonotype. This sequence joins TRBV4-2 and TRBJ2-6; D remains ambiguous. The ends were cut back, 1 base at V and 0 bases at J, with 4 bases in the middle. Germline CDR1 reads LGHNA; CDR2 reads YNFKEQ. This CDR3 region has 15 residues. The CDR3 loop reads CASSQVSSGANVLTF. CDR3 DNA: TGTGCCAGCAGCCAAGTTAGCTCTGGGGCCAACGTCCTGACTTTC.

As concerns this clonotype: One end of the junction does not line up with germline, which may come from a read error. The V gene is TRBV11-2, the J gene TRBJ2-3; D is unclear. This CDR3 is 13 amino acids long. In germline, CDR1 is SGHAT, CDR2 FQNNGV. CDR3 DNA sequence: TGTGCCAGCAGCTTAGTCCCCACAAATACGCAGTATTTT. Translating gives CASSLVPTNTQYF.

The V call is TRBV5-1, the J call TRBJ2-3, with 8 bases aligning to TRBD2. The V gene's germline CDR1 is SGHRS and CDR2 YFSETQ. The CDR3 covers 15 residues. Germline trimming cut 1 base from V and 6 bases from J; bases unmatched to any gene: 7. CDR3 DNA sequence: TGCGCCAGCAGCTTGAGCGGGAGAGGGGATGATACGCAGTATTTT. Its protein is CASSLSGRGDDTQYF.

Here the CDR3 reads CASSLLRGRETQYF. For the CDR3, the DNA is TGTGCCAGCAGTCTCCTCAGGGGGCGCGAGACCCAGTACTTC. The gene calls are TRBV6-5 and TRBJ2-5; TRBD1 agrees at 8 bases. Germline V lookup: CDR1 MNHEY, CDR2 SVGAGI. The junction had 7 bases not matched to a gene; V was cut back by 5 bases and J by 5 bases. CDR3 length: 14 residues.

This chain joins TRBV25-1 and TRBJ2-5; 7 nucleotides agree with TRBD1. The CDR3 spans 15 residues. After removal of 2 bases from V and 5 bases from J, the junction contained 8 bases not matched to a gene. Per germline, CDR1 MGHDK and CDR2 SYGVNS. The CDR3 region has the DNA TGTGCCAGCAGTGAAGTGAGACAGGGATGGGAGACCCAGTACTTC. Amino acids: CASSEVRQGWETQYF.

V is TRBV20-1 and J is TRBJ1-1; D remains unclear. Germline values: CDR1 DFQATT, CDR2 SNEGSKA (reference sequence). CDR3 size: 12 residues. The CDR3 nucleotides read TGCAGGGCACCAGATAAAGGGACTGAAGCTTTCTTT. Translated, it gives CRAPDKGTEAFF.

This clonotype was picked up a small number of times. This sequence joins TRBV10-1 and TRBJ2-3; 9 bases are shared with TRBD2. The V gene end was trimmed by 5 bases and the J gene end by 4 bases; junction bases not matched to a gene: 7. This CDR3 has 15 amino acids. CDR1 and CDR2 from the germline V gene are WNHNN and SYGVQD (reference sequence). Written as DNA, the CDR3 is TGCGCCAGCAGTTTAATAGCGGGAGAGGCAGATACGCAGTATTTT. Its translation: CASSLIAGEADTQYF.

This chain joins TRBV20-1 and TRBJ2-7; a weak D match, TRBD2 (6 bases). This CDR3 has 15 residues. Trimming cost V 0 bases and J 0 bases, with 12 bases left between them. Looked up from germline, CDR1 is DFQATT and CDR2 is SNEGSKA (reference sequence). The CDR3 loop reads CSARDIRDSSYEQYF. CDR3 DNA sequence: TGCAGTGCTAGAGATATCCGGGACTCCTCCTACGAGCAGTACTTC.

This rearrangement joins TRBV6-5 to TRBJ2-5; D unclear. The ends were cut back, 6 bases at V and 5 bases at J, with 7 bases in the middle. Germline V gene sequence: CDR1 MNHEY, CDR2 SVGAGI. There are 11 residues in the CDR3. The DNA of the CDR3 is TGTGCCAGCAGGCACCTTGAGACCCAGTACTTC. Amino acid sequence: CASRHLETQYF.

This clonotype has just a few counts. CDR3 bases: TGTGCCAGCAGTTTAGGTCGGGCTTTGTATGGCTACACCTTC. Protein product: CASSLGRALYGYTF. The genes are TRBV12-3 or TRBV12-4 and TRBJ1-2; D ambiguous. CDR3 length: 14 amino acids. V gave up 1 base and J gave up 5 bases, with 11 bases separating them.

The CDR3 reads CASVRFGGADSEQFF. Written as DNA, the CDR3 is TGTGCCAGCGTTCGATTCGGAGGGGCTGACAGTGAGCAGTTCTTC. V and J are TRBV2 and TRBJ2-1, with a possible D match to TRBD2 (6 bases). Germline V gives CDR1 SNHLY, CDR2 FYNNEI. The CDR3 consists of 15 residues. V dropped 8 bases and J dropped 9 bases, with 23 bases sitting between them.

This chain connects TRBV20-1 to TRBJ2-4, with D perhaps being TRBD1 or TRBD2 (6 bases each). CDR1 and CDR2 (germline): DFQATT, SNEGSKA (reference sequence). V lost 4 bases and J 0 bases, leaving 16 bases between the germline ends. The CDR3 has 16 amino acids. Here the CDR3 reads CSANPTQGLAKNIQYF. CDR3 in DNA: TGCAGTGCTAATCCCACACAGGGACTAGCCAAAAACATTCAGTACTTC.

V gene TRBV12-3 or TRBV12-4 combines with J gene TRBJ2-6; D is unresolved. The CDR3 is made up of 15 amino acids. Trimming pared 3 bases from V and 4 bases from J, leaving 10 bases between. CDR3 amino acids: CASSFATTGANVLTF. In nucleotides, the CDR3 is TGTGCCAGCAGTTTCGCGACGACCGGGGCCAACGTCCTGACTTTC.

The chain uses TRBV13 and TRBJ2-7; 16 nucleotides match TRBD2. The CDR3 is 17 amino acids. V lost 5 bases and J lost 6; bases outside the gene matches: 10. CDR1 PRHDT and CDR2 FYEKMQ come from the germline V gene (reference sequence). CDR3 region: CASSLGLAGGPSVEQYF. In DNA form, the CDR3 reads TGTGCCAGCAGCCTGGGACTAGCGGGAGGGCCATCGGTCGAGCAGTACTTC.

This clonotype was detected a few times. The chain couples TRBV6-5 to TRBJ1-4; no clear D gene. The CDR3 consists of 15 residues. Trimming stripped 5 bases from V and 0 bases from J, with 10 bases between. Germline-derived CDR1 and CDR2 are MNHEY and SVGAGI. The CDR3 spells CASSSSVTTNEKLFF. CDR3 coding DNA: TGTGCCAGCAGTAGCTCAGTTACAACTAATGAAAAACTGTTTTTT.

CDR3 DNA sequence: TGCGCCAGCAGCTTGGGGGACCTGGGCTCCTACGAGCAGTACTTC. It encodes CASSLGDLGSYEQYF. This rearrangement joins TRBV5-1 to TRBJ2-7; the D gene could be TRBD1 or TRBD2 (5 bases each). The germline V and J ends were trimmed by 0 bases and 0 bases, with 10 bases remaining between them. The CDR3 loop spans 15 amino acids. Germline loops: CDR1 SGHRS, CDR2 YFSETQ. Full variable domain (outside the CDR3, taken from reference TRBV5-1 and TRBJ2-7): KAGVTQTPRYLIKTRGQQVTLSCSPISGHRSVSWYQQTPGQGLQFLFEYFSETQRNKGNFPGRFSGRQFSNSRSEMNVSTLELGDSALYLCASSLGDLGSYEQYFGPGTRLTVT.

J is TRBJ1-6 and V is TRBV6-6; D gene uncertain. V gave up 4 bases and J gave up 5 bases, with 12 bases separating them. CDR1 is MNHNY and CDR2 is SVGAGI in the germline V gene (reference sequence). The CDR3 is 15 residues long. CDR3 in amino acids: CASSSTTANNSPLHF. In DNA, the CDR3 is TGTGCCAGCAGTTCGACAACGGCTAATAATTCACCCCTCCACTTT.

As to this clonotype: This CDR3 is missing its conserved last phenylalanine or tryptophan, likely due to a read error. The limits of the CDR3 on the DNA are not certain, so only TCRdb's listed CDR3 is given. CDR3 region: CSAAGGGYTFGS. The chain combines TRBV20-1 with TRBJ2-1; TRBD2, the table's D call, was not compared with the DNA. Germline V CDR1 and CDR2: DFQATT, SNEGSKA (reference sequence). The CDR3 is 12 residues long, counting both termini.

The gene calls are TRBV20-1 and TRBJ2-3, with 14 bases aligning to TRBD2. With V trimmed by 3 bases and J by 6 bases, 5 bases remained unmatched. CDR1 is DFQATT and CDR2 is SNEGSKA in the germline V gene (reference sequence). The CDR3 loop spans 15 amino acids. The chain's CDR3 is CSASRTSGRTDTQYF. The CDR3, as DNA: TGCAGTGCTAGTAGGACTAGCGGGAGGACTGATACGCAGTATTTT.

The chain has TRBV5-6 and TRBJ2-3; D gene ambiguous. In germline, CDR1 is SGHDT, CDR2 YYEEEE. This CDR3 has 12 amino acids. V was shortened by 2 bases and J by 6 bases, with 7 bases between the two germline ends. DNA for the CDR3: TGTGCCAGCAGCTTTTTGCGGGATACGCAGTATTTT. Amino acids: CASSFLRDTQYF. Based on the CDR3 plus reference TRBV5-6 and TRBJ2-3, the full variable domain is DAGVTQSPTHLIKTRGQQVTLRCSPKSGHDTVSWYQQALGQGPQFIFQYYEEEERQRGNFPDRFSGHQFPNYSSELNVNALLLGDSALYLCASSFLRDTQYFGPGTRLTVL.